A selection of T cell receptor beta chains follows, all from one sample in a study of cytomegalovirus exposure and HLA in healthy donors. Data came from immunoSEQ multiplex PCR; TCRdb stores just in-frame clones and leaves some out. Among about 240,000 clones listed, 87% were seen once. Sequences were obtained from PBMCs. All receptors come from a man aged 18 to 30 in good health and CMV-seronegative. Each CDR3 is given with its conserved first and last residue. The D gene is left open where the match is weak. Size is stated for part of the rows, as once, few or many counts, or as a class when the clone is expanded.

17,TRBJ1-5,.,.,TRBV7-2,CASSPVGARGSNQPQHF,TGTGCCAGCAGCCCAGTGGGGGCAAGAGGGAGCAATCAGCCCCAGCATTTT
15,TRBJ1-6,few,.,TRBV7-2,CASSGGHMGNSPLHF,TGTGCCAGCAGCGGGGGACACATGGGCAATTCACCCCTCCACTTT
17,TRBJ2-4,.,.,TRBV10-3,CAISERSGHLAKNIQYF,TGTGCCATCAGTGAGCGGTCAGGGCACTTAGCCAAAAACATTCAGTACTTC
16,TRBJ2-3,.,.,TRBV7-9,CASSLLSGASTDTQYF,TGTGCCAGCAGCTTATTGTCAGGGGCTAGCACAGATACGCAGTATTTT
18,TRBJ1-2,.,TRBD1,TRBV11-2,CASSSIRGQAPGDYGYTF,TGTGCCAGCAGCTCCATCCGGGGACAGGCACCAGGGGACTATGGCTACACCTTC
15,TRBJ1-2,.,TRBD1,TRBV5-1,CASSLGSGGNYGYTF,TGCGCCAGCAGCTTGGGGTCAGGGGGTAACTATGGCTACACCTTC
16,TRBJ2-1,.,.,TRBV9,CASSSLGGASYNEQFF,TGTGCCAGCAGCTCGTTGGGGGGGGCCTCCTACAATGAGCAGTTCTTC
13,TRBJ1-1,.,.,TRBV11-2,CASSFEVGTEAFF,TGTGCCAGCAGCTTCGAGGTTGGCACTGAAGCTTTCTTT
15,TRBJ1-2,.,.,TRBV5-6,CASSPGRQENYGYTF,TGTGCCAGCAGCCCTGGACGACAGGAAAACTATGGCTACACCTTC
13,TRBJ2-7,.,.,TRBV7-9,CASSPTALGEQYF,TGTGCCAGCAGCCCGACAGCCCTTGGCGAGCAGTACTTC
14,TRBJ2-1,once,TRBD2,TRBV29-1,CSDIAGDTYNEQFF,TGCAGCGATATAGCGGGTGACACCTACAATGAGCAGTTCTTC
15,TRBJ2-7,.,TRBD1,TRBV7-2,CASSTLGDRGSGQYF,TGTGCCAGCAGCACGCTCGGGGACAGGGGGTCCGGGCAGTACTTC
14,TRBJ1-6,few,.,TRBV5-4,CASSLIGGQSPLHF,TGTGCCAGCAGCTTGATCGGGGGGCAGTCACCCCTCCACTTT
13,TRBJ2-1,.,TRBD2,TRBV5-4,CASRGSGEGVWFF,TGTGCCAGCCGAGGTAGCGGGGAGGGGGTCTGGTTCTTC
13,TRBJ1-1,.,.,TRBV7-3,CASSRGSNTEAFF,TGTGCCAGCAGCAGGGGGTCGAACACTGAAGCTTTCTTT
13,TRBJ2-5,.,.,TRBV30,CAWSVRVAETQYF,TGTGCCTGGAGTGTACGGGTTGCAGAGACCCAGTACTTC
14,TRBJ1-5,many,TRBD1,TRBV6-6,CASSGQGAGQPQHF,TGTGCCAGCAGCGGACAGGGGGCGGGCCAGCCCCAGCATTTT
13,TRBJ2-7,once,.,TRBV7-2,CASSLVQGNPQYF,TGTGCCAGCAGCTTAGTCCAGGGGAACCCGCAGTACTTC
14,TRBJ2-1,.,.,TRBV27,CASSISGTFNEQFF,TGTGCCAGCAGCATAAGCGGGACATTCAATGAGCAGTTCTTC
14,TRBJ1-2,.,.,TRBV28,CASSLFASGYGYTF,TGTGCCAGCAGTTTATTTGCCTCAGGATATGGCTACACCTTC
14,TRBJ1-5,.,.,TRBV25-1,CASSDQTGYLPQHF,TGTGCCAGCAGTGATCAGACAGGTTATCTACCCCAGCATTTT
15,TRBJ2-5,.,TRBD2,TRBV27,CASRDRLAGQETQYF,TGTGCCAGTCGGGATAGACTAGCGGGGCAAGAGACCCAGTACTTC
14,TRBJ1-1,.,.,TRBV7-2,CASSLFALNTEAFF,TGTGCCAGCAGCCTCTTTGCGTTGAACACTGAAGCTTTCTTT
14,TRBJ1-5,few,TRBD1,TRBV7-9,CASSLSTGDQPQHF,TGTGCCAGCAGCTTATCTACAGGGGATCAGCCCCAGCATTTT
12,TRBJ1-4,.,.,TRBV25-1,CASKRGNEKLFF,TGTGCCAGCAAACGAGGGAACGAAAAACTGTTTTTT